The sequence of this T cell receptor beta chain was determined in a study of chronic HIV infection and antiretroviral therapy. Each CDR3 protein gets one entry after TCRdb re-called the 5' RACE reads with MiXCR. The table has more than 25,000 distinct CDR3 sequences, roughly 9.1% seen once. The CDR3 totals 16 residues. Germline V gene sequence: CDR1 LGHNA, CDR2 YSLEER. V gave up 1 base and J gave up 6 bases; unmatched junction bases: 10. This clonotype was picked up a small number of times. The source of this sequence is an adult who had HIV and had not received antiretroviral therapy, or was an uninfected healthy control (not recorded which). The gene calls are TRBV4-3 and TRBJ2-3; TRBD2 matches at 7 bases. The sequenced material came from peripheral blood. CDR3 sequence (DNA): TGCGCCAGCAGCCAAGGGGGGGGAGGGCGTCGTGATACGCAGTATTTT. Protein sequence: CASSQGGGGRRDTQYF.